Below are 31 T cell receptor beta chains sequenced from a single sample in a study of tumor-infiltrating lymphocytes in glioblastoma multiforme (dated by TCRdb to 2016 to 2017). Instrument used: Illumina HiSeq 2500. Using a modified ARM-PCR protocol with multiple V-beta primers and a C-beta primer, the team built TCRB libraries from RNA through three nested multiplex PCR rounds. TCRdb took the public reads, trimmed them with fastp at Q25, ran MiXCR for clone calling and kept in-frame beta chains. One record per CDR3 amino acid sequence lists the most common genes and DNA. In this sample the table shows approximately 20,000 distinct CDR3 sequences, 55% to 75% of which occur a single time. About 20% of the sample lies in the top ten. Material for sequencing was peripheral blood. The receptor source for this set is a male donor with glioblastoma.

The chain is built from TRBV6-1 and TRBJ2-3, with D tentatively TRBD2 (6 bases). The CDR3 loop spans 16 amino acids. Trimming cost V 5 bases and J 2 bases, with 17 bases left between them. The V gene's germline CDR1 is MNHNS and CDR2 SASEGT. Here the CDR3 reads CASSKLGTCATDTQYF. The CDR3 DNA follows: TGTGCCAGCAGTAAACTAGGGACTTGCGCCACAGATACGCAGTATTTT.

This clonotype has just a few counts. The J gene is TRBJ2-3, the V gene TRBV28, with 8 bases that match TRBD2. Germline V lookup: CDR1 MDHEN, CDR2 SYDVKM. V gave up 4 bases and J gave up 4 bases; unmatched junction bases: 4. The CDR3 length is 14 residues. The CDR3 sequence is CASSSSGRADTQYF. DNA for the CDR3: TGTGCCAGCAGTTCAAGCGGGAGAGCAGATACGCAGTATTTT.

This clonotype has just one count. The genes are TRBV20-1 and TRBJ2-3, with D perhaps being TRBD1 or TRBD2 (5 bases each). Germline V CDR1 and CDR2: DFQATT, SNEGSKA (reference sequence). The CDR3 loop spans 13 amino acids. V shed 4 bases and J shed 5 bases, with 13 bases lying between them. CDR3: CSAKKQEVDTQYF. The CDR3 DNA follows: TGCAGTGCTAAAAAACAGGAGGTAGATACGCAGTATTTT.

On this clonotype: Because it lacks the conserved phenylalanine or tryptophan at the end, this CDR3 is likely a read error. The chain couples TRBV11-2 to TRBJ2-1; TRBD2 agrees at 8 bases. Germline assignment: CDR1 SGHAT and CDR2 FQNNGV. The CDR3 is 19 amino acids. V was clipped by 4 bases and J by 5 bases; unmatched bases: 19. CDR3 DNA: TGTGCCAGCAGCTCCTTCCCCAGATCAACACTAGCGGTGCACAATGAGCAGTTCCTC. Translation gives CASSSFPRSTLAVHNEQFL.

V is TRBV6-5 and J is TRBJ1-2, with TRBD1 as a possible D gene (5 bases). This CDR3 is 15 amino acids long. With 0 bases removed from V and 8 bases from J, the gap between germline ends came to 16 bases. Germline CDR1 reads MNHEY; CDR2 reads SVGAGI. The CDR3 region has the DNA TGTGCCAGCAGTTACTCAGTCGACAGCTTCAAAGGCTACACCTTC. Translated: CASSYSVDSFKGYTF.

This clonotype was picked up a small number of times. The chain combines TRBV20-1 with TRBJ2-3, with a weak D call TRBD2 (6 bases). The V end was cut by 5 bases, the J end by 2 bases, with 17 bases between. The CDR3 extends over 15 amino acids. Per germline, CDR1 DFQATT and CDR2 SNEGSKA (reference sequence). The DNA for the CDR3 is TGCAGTGCTCCCCTAGGCGGGGCCACCACAGATACGCAGTATTTT. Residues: CSAPLGGATTDTQYF.

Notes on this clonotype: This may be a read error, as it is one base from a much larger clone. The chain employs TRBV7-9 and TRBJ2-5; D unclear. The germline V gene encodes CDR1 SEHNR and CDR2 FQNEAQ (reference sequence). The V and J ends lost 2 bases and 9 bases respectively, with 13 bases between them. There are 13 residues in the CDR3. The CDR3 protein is CASSLSVGEAQYF. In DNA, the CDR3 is TGTGCCAGCAGCTTAAGTGTGGGTGAGGCCCAGTACTTC.

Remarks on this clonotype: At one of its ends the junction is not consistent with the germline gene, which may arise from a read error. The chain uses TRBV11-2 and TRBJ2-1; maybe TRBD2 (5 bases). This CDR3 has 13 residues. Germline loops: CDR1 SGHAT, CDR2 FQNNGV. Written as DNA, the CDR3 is TGTGCCGGCAGCGCTCAACTAGGCAATGAGCAGTTCTTC. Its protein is CAGSAQLGNEQFF. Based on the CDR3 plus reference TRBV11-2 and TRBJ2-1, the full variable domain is EAGVAQSPRYKIIEKRQSVAFWCNPISGHATLYWYQQILGQGPKLLIQFQNNGVVDDSQLPKDRFSAERLKGVDSTLKIQPAKLEDSAVYLCAGSAQLGNEQFFGPGTRLTVL.

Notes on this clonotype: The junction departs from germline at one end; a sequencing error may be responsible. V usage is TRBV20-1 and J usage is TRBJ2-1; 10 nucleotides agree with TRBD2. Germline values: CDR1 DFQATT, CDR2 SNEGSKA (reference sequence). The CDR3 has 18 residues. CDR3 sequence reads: CSATDRGGLAGARREQLF. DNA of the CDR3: TGCAGTGCTACGGACAGAGGTGGCCTAGCGGGAGCTCGACGTGAGCAGCTCTTC.

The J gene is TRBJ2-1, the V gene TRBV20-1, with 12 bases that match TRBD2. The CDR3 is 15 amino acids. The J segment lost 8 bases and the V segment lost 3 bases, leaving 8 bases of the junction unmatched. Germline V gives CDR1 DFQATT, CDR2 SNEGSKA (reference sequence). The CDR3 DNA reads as TGCAGTGCTAGTAAGACTAGCGGGAGCGGCGATGAGCAGTTCTTC. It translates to CSASKTSGSGDEQFF.

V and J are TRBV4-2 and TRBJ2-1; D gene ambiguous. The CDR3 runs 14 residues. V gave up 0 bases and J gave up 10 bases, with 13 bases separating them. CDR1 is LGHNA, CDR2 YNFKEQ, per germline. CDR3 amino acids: CASSQEKYEHEQFF. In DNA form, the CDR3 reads TGTGCCAGCAGCCAAGAAAAGTACGAGCACGAGCAGTTCTTC.

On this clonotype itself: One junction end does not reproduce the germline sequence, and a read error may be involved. CDR3 residues: CSVQEPGTDMQYF. The CDR3 region has the DNA TGCAGCGTTCAAGAACCCGGCACAGATATGCAGTATTTT. V is TRBV29-1 and J is TRBJ2-3; D ambiguous. CDR1 and CDR2 from the germline V gene are SQVTM and ANQGSEA. The CDR3 spans 13 residues.

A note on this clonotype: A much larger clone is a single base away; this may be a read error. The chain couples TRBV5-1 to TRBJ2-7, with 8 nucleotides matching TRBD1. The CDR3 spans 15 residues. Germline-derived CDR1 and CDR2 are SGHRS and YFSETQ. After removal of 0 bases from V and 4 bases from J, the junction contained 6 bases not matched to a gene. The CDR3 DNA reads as TGCGCCAGCAGCTTGGCCTCGGGACAGGAATACGAGCAGTACTTC. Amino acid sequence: CASSLASGQEYEQYF.

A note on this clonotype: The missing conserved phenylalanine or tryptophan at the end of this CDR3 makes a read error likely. The CDR3 region has the DNA TGCAGTGCTAGAGATAGATCAACGTTCCCTAACTATGGCTACACCCTC. Protein: CSARDRSTFPNYGYTL. This sequence joins TRBV20-1 and TRBJ1-2; D gene unclear. The V gene lost 0 bases and the J gene lost 0 bases, with 14 bases spanning the gap. CDR1 and CDR2 (germline): DFQATT, SNEGSKA (reference sequence). The CDR3 is 16 amino acids.

CDR3 DNA sequence: TGCAGTGCTAGATGGAAGGGAGGGAGTTACAATGAGCAGTTCTTC. This gives the protein CSARWKGGSYNEQFF. The gene calls are TRBV20-1 and TRBJ2-1, with TRBD2 matching 7 bases. Trimming removed 2 bases from V and 4 bases from J; junction bases left unmatched: 8. CDR3 length: 15 residues. The germline V gene encodes CDR1 DFQATT and CDR2 SNEGSKA (reference sequence).

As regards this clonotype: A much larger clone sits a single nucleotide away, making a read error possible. The CDR3 region is CSAHEPGQGSSEQYF. DNA for the CDR3: TGCAGTGCGCATGAGCCGGGACAGGGGTCTTCCGAGCAGTACTTC. The rearrangement uses TRBV20-1 and TRBJ2-7, with 10 nucleotides matching TRBD1. Germline V gives CDR1 DFQATT, CDR2 SNEGSKA (reference sequence). This CDR3 has 15 amino acids. V lost 6 bases and J lost 6; bases outside the gene matches: 14.

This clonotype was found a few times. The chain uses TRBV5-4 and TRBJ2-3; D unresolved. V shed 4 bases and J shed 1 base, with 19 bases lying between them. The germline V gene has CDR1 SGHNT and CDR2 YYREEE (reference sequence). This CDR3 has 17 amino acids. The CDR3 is CASSLSVRDTGTDTQYF. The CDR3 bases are TGTGCCAGCAGCCTTTCGGTAAGGGATACGGGCACAGATACGCAGTATTTT.

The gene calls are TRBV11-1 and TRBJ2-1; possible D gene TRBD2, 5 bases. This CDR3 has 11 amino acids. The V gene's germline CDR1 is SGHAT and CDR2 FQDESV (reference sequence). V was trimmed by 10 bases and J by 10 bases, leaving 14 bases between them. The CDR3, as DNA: TGTGCCATCCGAGAGGGTCCGGAGCAGTTCTTC. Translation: CAIREGPEQFF.

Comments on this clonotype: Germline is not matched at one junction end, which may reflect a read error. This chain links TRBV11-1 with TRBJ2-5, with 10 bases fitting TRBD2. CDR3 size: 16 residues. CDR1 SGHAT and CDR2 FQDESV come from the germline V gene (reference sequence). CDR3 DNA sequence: TGTGTCAGCAGTCAACAGTCTAGCGGGAGTTTGGAGACCCAGTACTTC. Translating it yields CVSSQQSSGSLETQYF.

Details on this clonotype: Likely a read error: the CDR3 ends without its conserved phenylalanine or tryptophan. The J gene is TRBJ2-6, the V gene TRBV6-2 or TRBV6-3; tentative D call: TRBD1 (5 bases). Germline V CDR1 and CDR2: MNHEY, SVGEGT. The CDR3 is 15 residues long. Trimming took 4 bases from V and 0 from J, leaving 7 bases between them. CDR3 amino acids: CASSSTASGANVLTL. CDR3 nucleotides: TGTGCCAGCAGTTCGACAGCCTCTGGGGCCAACGTCCTGACTCTC.

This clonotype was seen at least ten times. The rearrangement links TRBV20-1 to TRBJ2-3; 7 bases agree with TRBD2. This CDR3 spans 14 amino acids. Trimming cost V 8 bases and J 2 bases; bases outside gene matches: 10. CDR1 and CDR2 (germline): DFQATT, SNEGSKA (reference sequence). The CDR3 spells CSSRVAGVTDTQYF. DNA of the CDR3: TGCAGTTCCCGGGTAGCGGGCGTCACAGATACGCAGTATTTT.

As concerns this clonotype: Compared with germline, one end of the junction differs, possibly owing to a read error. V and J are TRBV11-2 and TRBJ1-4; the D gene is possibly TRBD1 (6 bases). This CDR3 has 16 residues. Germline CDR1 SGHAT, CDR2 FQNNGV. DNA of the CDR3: TGTGCTGGCAGCTCCCGACGGGGGGCAACTAACGAAAAACTGTTTTTT. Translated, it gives CAGSSRRGATNEKLFF.

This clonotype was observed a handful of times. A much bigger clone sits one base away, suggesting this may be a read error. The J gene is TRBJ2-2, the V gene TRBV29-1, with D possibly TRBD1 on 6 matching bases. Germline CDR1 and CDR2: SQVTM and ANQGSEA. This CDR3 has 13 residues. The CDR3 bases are TGCAGCGTCCATGGACAGAACACCGAGGAGCTGTTTTTT. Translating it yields CSVHGQNTEELFF.

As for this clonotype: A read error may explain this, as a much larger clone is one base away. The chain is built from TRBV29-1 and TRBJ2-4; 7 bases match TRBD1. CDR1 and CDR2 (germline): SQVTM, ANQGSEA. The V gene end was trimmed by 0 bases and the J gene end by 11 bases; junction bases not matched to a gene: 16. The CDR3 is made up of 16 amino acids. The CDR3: CSVEEPGGLGPDVQYF. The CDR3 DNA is TGCAGCGTTGAAGAGCCAGGGGGTTTGGGTCCTGACGTTCAGTACTTC.

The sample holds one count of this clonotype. CDR3 sequence: CASSDRLPDRRGYTF. The CDR3 DNA is TGTGCCAGCAGTGACAGGTTGCCCGATCGCCGAGGCTACACCTTC. The genes are TRBV6-1 and TRBJ1-2; D gene uncertain. The V gene lost 3 bases and the J gene lost 8 bases, with 19 bases spanning the gap. CDR1 is MNHNS and CDR2 is SASEGT in the germline V gene. The CDR3 has 15 residues.

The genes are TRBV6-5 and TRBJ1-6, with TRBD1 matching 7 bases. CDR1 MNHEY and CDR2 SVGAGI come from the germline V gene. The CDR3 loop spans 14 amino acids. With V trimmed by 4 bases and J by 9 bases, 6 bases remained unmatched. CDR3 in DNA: TGTGCCAGCAGTTCGGTCAGGGACAGTTCACCCCTCCACTTT. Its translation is CASSSVRDSSPLHF.

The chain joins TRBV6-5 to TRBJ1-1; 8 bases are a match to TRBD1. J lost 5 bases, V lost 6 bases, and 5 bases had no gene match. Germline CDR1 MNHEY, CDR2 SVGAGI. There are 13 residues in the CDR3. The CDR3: CASSRDRGTEAFF. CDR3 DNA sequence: TGTGCCAGCAGCAGAGACAGGGGAACTGAAGCTTTCTTT.

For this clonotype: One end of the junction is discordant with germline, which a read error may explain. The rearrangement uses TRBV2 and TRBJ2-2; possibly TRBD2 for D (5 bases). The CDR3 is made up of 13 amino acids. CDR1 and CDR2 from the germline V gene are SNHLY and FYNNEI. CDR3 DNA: TGTGCCGGCAGTGAAAGGGAGTCCGGGGAGCTGTTTTTT. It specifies CAGSERESGELFF. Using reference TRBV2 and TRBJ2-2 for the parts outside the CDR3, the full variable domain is EPEVTQTPSHQVTQMGQEVILRCVPISNHLYFYWYRQILGQKVEFLVSFYNNEISEKSEIFDDQFSVERPDGSNFTLKIRSTKLEDSAMYFCAGSERESGELFFGEGSRLTVL.

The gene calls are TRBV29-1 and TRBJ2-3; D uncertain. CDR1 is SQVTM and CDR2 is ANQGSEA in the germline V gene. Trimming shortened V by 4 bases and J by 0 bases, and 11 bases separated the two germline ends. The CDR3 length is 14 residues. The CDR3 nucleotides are TGCAGCGTTGCCCCCGTCGAAAGCACAGATACGCAGTATTTT. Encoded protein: CSVAPVESTDTQYF.

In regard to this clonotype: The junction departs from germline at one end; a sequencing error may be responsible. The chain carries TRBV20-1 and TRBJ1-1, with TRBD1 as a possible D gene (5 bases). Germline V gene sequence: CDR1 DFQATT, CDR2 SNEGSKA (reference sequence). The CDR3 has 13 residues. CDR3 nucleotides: TGCAGTGCGAGATCTATAGGGAGGGGTGAAACTTTCTTT. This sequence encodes CSARSIGRGETFF.

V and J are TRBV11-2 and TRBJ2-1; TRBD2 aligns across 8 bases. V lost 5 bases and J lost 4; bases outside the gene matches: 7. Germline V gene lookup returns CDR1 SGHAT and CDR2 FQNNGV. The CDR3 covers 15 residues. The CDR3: CASSIRAGVYNEQFF. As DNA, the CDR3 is TGTGCCAGCAGCATCCGAGCGGGAGTTTACAATGAGCAGTTCTTC.